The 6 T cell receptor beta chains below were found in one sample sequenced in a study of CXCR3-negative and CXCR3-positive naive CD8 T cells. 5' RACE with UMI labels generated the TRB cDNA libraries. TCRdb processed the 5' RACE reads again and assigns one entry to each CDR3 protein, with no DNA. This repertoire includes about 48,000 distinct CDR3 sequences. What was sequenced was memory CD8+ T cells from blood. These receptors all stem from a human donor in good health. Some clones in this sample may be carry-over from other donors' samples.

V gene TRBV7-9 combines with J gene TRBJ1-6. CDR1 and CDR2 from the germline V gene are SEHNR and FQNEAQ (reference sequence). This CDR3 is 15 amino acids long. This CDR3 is CASSFPDIYNSPLHF.

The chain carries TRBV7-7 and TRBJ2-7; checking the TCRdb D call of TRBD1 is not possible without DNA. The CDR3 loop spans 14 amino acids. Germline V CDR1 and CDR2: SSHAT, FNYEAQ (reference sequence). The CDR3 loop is CASSVGTGGYEQYF.

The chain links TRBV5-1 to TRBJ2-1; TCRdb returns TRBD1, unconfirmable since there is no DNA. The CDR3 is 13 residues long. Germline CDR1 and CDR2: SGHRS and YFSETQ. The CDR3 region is CASSLPGNNEQFF.

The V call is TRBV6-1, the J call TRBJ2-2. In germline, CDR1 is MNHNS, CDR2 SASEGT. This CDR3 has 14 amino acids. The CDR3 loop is CASRRRGETGELFF.

This CDR3 reads CASSLLGGAQNIQYF. The rearrangement uses TRBV12-3 or TRBV12-4 and TRBJ2-4; TCRdb gives TRBD1 as the D gene, but with no DNA this cannot be confirmed. CDR3 length: 15 residues.

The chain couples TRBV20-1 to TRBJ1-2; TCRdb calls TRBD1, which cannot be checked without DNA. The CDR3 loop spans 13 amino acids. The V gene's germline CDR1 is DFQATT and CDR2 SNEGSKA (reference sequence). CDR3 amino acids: CSARDLGAYGYTF.